This T cell receptor (beta chain) was retrieved from a study of cytomegalovirus exposure and HLA in healthy donors. Study-wide background: There were 65 million to 85 million unique TCRs (from HLA-typed donors) in an early data release. Study-wide findings and caveats: The study recorded more than 150 TCR beta chains that were cytomegalovirus-associated. In an earlier analysis, about 90% or about 30%: the productive usage of most TCR beta V segments.

Trimming cost V 4 bases and J 0 bases; bases outside gene matches: 4. This CDR3 is 15 amino acids long. Germline loops: CDR1 SGHDT, CDR2 YYEEEE. PCR was performed using 60 Vbeta and 13 Jbeta primers. Method: immunoSEQ multiplex PCR; TCRdb's copy keeps in-frame clones and lacks some. The repertoire holds around 76,000 clones, with roughly two thirds as singletons. Remarks on this clone: The antigen remains unidentified.

The clonotype was recovered from a woman aged 40 to 50 in good health and CMV-seropositive. V gene TRBV5-6 combines with J gene TRBJ1-5, with 7 bases identical to TRBD1. The sequencing sample was made of PBMCs. The CDR3 sequence is CASSRTGNSNQPQHF. CDR3 sequence (DNA): TGTGCCAGCAGCAGGACAGGAAATAGCAATCAGCCCCAGCATTTT. Full variable domain (outside the CDR3, taken from reference TRBV5-6 and TRBJ1-5): DAGVTQSPTHLIKTRGQQVTLRCSPKSGHDTVSWYQQALGQGPQFIFQYYEEEERQRGNFPDRFSGHQFPNYSSELNVNALLLGDSALYLCASSRTGNSNQPQHFGDGTRLSIL.